The clone carrying this TCR beta chain was found once. No antigen is known for it. Germline CDR1 and CDR2: DFQATT and SNEGSKA (reference sequence). The length of the CDR3 is 15 residues. With 5 bases clipped from V and 2 bases from J, the junction kept 11 bases outside the gene matches. This sample was taken from a study of CD8+CD57+ T cells in acquired aplastic anemia. Whole-study context: Sorting CD4+ and CD8+ cells gave DNA averaging about 3.2 ug. Reads per healthy sample averaged about 10 million (CD4+) and some 11 million (CD8+).

Study-level findings and limits: Simpson's diversity of CD8+ cells was not significantly different in patients compared with controls.

Genomic DNA was employed as the template in profiling TCR beta VDJ and CDR3. Each CDR3 protein is one row after TCRdb ran MiXCR on the reads. The sample holds approximately 200,000 distinct CDR3 sequences; roughly 56% are singletons and the top ten take approximately 15%. This TCR was recovered from a human donor in good health, serving as a control. The chain carries TRBV20-1 and TRBJ2-7; 8 nucleotides line up with TRBD2. Sequencing was done on a sample of sorted CD4+, CD8+, or CD8+CD57+ T cells (not recorded which) from PBMCs. CDR3 nucleotide sequence: TGCAGTGCTCCGCCCCCAGCGGGGGCGACCTACGAGCAGTACTTC. Protein product: CSAPPPAGATYEQYF.